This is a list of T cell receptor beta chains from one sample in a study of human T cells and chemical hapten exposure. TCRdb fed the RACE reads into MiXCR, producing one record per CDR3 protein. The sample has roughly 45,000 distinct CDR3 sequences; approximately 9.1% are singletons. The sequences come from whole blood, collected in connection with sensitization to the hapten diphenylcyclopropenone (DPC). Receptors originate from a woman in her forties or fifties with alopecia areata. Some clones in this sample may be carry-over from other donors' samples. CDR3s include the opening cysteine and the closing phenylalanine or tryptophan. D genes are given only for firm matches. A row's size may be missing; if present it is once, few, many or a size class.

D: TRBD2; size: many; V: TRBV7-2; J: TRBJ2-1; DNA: TGTGCCAGCAGCCCTGGACTAGCGAATAGGAATGAGCAGTTCTTC; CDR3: CASSPGLANRNEQFF
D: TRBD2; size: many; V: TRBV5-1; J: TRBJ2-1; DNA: TGCGCCAGCAGCCCGGGGACTAGCGGACTGGGCAATGAGCAGTTCTTC; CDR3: CASSPGTSGLGNEQFF
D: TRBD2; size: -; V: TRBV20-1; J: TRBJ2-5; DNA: TGCAGTGCACCTCTAGCGGTCCAAGAGACCCAGTACTTC; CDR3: CSAPLAVQETQYF
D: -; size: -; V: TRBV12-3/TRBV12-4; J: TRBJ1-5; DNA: TGTGCCAGCAGTTTTCGGCCACCTTATAGCAATCAGCCCCAGCATTTT; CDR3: CASSFRPPYSNQPQHF
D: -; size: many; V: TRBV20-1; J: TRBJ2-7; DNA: TGCAGTGCTGGTGGGGGCTACGAGCAGTACTTC; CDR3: CSAGGGYEQYF
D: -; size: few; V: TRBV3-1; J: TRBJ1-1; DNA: TGTGCCAGCAGCCAAGGGACGGCGGACACTGAAGCTTTCTTT; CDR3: CASSQGTADTEAFF
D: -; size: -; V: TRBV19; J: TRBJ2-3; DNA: TGTGCCAGTAGTATAGGAGCCACCGTTACAGATACGCAGTATTTT; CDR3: CASSIGATVTDTQYF
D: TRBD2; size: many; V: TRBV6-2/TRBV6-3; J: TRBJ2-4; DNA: TGTGCCAGCAGCCGCGGACTAGCGGGTGTGACCAAAAACATTCAGTACTTC; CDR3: CASSRGLAGVTKNIQYF
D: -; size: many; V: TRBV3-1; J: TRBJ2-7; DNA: TGTGCCAGCAGCCAAGATTTTTCGCAGTACTTC; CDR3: CASSQDFSQYF
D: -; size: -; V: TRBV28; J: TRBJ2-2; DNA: TGTGCCAGCGCTTCCTATTACACCGGGGAGCTGTTTTTT; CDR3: CASASYYTGELFF
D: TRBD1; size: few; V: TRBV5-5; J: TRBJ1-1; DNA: TGTGCCAGCAGCTTAACCAACAGGGGAGGCACTGAAGCTTTCTTT; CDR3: CASSLTNRGGTEAFF
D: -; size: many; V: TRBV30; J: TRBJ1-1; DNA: TGTGCCTGGAGGGGATCAAGGGGTTCTGAAGCTTTCTTT; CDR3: CAWRGSRGSEAFF
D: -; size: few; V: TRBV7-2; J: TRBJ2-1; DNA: TGTGCCAGCAGCTTAGACCGTTACTCCTACAATGAGCAGTTCTTC; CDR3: CASSLDRYSYNEQFF
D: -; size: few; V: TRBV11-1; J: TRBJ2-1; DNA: TGTGCCAGCAGCTTGTTAAGAAATGAGCAGTTCTTC; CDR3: CASSLLRNEQFF
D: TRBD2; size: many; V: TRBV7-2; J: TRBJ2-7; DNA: TGTGCCAGCAGCCGTATAGCGGGAGACGAGCAGTACTTC; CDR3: CASSRIAGDEQYF
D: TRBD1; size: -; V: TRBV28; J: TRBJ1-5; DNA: TGTGCCAGCAACGGCGCAGGGGGCGATCAGCCCCAGCATTTT; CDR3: CASNGAGGDQPQHF
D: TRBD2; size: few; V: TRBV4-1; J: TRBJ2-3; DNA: TGCGCCAGCAGCCAACTAGCGGGATTTAGCACAGATACGCAGTATTTT; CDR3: CASSQLAGFSTDTQYF
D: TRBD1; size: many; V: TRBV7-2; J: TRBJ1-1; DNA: TGTGCCAGCAGCGAGCGGTGGCAGGGGGCCCCGAACACTGAAGCTTTCTTT; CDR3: CASSERWQGAPNTEAFF
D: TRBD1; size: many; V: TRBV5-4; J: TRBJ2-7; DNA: TGTGCCAGCAGCTTGATTCAGGGGGCAAACGAGCAGTACTTC; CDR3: CASSLIQGANEQYF
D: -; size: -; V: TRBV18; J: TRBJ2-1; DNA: TGTGCCAGCTCCCCGCGGGATTACAATGAGCAGTTCTTC; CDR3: CASSPRDYNEQFF
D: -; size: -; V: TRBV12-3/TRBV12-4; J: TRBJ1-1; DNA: TGTGCCAGCAGTTTAAGGGTCGGCACGAACACTGAAGCTTTCTTT; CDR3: CASSLRVGTNTEAFF
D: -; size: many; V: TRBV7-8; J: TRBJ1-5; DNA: TGTGCCAGCAGCCGGGACCTCTTCAGCAATCAGCCCCAGCATTTT; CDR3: CASSRDLFSNQPQHF
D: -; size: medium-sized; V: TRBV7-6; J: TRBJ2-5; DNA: TGTGCCAGCAGCTTCGTGGGGGGCAACCAAGAGACCCAGTACTTC; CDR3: CASSFVGGNQETQYF
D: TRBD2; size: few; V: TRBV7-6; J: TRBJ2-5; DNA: TGTGCCAGCAGCCGCGGGGGGAGCTGGGAGACCCAGTACTTC; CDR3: CASSRGGSWETQYF
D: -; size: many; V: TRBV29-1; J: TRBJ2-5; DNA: TGCAGCGTTACCAATACCGGGAGTGAGACCCAGTACTTC; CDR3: CSVTNTGSETQYF
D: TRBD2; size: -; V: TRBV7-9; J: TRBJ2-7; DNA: TGTGCCAGCACCCTCGGGGGGTTCCCTAGCTACGAGCAGTACTTC; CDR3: CASTLGGFPSYEQYF
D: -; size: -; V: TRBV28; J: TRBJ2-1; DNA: TGTGCCAGCAGCCTACCGGGACGCCAAAGATTCAATGAGCAGTTCTTC; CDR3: CASSLPGRQRFNEQFF
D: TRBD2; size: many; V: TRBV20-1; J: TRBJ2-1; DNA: TGCAGTGCTATTCCTCCCATTTCTAGCGGGAGAGGTTTCAATGAGCAGTTCTTC; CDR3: CSAIPPISSGRGFNEQFF
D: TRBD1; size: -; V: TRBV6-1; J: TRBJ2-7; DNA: TGTGCCAGCAGTGAAAGCGTAGGGGGCTTCCGCGAGCAGTACTTC; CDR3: CASSESVGGFREQYF
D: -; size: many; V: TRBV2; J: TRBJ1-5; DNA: TGTGCCAGCAGTGAAGCGCTTCCGGGGGTAAATCAGCCCCAGCATTTT; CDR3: CASSEALPGVNQPQHF
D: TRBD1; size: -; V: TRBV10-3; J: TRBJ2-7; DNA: TGTGCCATCAGTGGTCTAACAGGGGGCGAGCAGTACTTC; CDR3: CAISGLTGGEQYF
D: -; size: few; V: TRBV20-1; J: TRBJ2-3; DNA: TGCAGTGCTAGAAGTTCCGAACTAGTGACAGATACGCAGTATTTT; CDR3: CSARSSELVTDTQYF
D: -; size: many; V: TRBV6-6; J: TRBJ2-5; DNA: TGTGCCAGCAGTTACTCGAGGGCAGGAGGAGAGACCCAGTACTTC; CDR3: CASSYSRAGGETQYF
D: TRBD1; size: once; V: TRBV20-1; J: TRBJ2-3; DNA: TGCAGTGCAAAGGGACAGGGGGCAACAGATACGCAGTATTTT; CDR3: CSAKGQGATDTQYF
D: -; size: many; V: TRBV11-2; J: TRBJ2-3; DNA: TGTGCCAGCAGCCCGTCGGACATGATCCTCCCAGATACGCAGTATTTT; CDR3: CASSPSDMILPDTQYF
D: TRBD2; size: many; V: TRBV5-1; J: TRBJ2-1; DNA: TGCGCCAGCTATCCAGCGGGAGGATCTGAGCAGTTCTTC; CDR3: CASYPAGGSEQFF
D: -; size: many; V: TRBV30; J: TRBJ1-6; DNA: TGTGCCTGGACGAACAGCTATAATTCACCCCTCCACTTT; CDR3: CAWTNSYNSPLHF
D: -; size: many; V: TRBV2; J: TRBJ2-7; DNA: TGTGCCAGCAGTTCCTTGGACATAACCTACGAGCAGTACTTC; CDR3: CASSSLDITYEQYF
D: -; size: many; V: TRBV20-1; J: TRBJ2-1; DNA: TGCAGTGCTCCCGCCCCCGGACTTAACAATGAGCAGTTCTTC; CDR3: CSAPAPGLNNEQFF
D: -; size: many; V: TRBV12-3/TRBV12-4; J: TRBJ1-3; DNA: TGTGCCAGCAGTCCTCAGGGTACTGGAAACACCATATATTTT; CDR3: CASSPQGTGNTIYF
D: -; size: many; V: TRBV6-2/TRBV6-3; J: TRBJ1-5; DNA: TGTGCCAGCAGTTTTAGTCCTCAGCCCCAGCATTTT; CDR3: CASSFSPQPQHF
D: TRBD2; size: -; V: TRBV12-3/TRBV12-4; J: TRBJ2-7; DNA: TGTGCCAGCAGTTCCCAGCGGGATTCCTACGAGCAGTACTTC; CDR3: CASSSQRDSYEQYF
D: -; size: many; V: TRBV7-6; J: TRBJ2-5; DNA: TGTGCCAGCAGCCCGAACGTGTGGCGCCGTTATCAAGAGACCCAGTACTTC; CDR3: CASSPNVWRRYQETQYF
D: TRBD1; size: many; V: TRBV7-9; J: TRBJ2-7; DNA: TGTGCCAGCAGCCTCACCGGGACAGGGAGGTACGAGCAGTACTTC; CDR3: CASSLTGTGRYEQYF
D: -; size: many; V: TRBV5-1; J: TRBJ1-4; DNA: TGCGCCAGCAGCCAAGGAAATTCTAATGAAAAACTGTTTTTT; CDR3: CASSQGNSNEKLFF
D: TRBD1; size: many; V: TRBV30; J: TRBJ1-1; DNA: TGTGCCTGGGAGACAGGGACCACTGAAGCTTTCTTT; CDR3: CAWETGTTEAFF
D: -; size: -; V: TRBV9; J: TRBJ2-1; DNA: TGTGCCAGCAGCGTAGGGTCCAGGAGTCTCTACAATGAGCAGTTCTTC; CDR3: CASSVGSRSLYNEQFF
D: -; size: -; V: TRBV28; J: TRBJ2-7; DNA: TGTGCCAGCAGTGGGGCACAATCTTACGAGCAGTACTTC; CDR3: CASSGAQSYEQYF
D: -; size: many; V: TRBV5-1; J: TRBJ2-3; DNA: TGCGCCAGCAGATTGGAGGGGAGATCCACAGATACGCAGTATTTT; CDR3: CASRLEGRSTDTQYF
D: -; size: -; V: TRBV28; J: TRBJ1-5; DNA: TGTGCCAGCAGTTTACTGGGGACCGGCAATCAGCCCCAGCATTTT; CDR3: CASSLLGTGNQPQHF
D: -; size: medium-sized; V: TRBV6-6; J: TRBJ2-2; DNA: TGTGCCAGCAGTTACTCGACAGACCCGATTCTGGTAAACACCGGGGAGCTGTTTTTT; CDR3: CASSYSTDPILVNTGELFF
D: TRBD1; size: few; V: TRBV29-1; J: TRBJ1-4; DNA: TGCAGCGTCGTAGGGACAGGTGCAACTAATGAAAAACTGTTTTTT; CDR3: CSVVGTGATNEKLFF